Described below is a single T cell receptor (beta chain) sequence and its context. It lacks a known antigen. No base qualities exist here, and no much larger clone lies one base off it. Using the deep immunoSEQ assay, multiplex PCR amplified TCR CDR3 regions from genomic DNA. Genomic DNA extracted from each cell subset was distributed evenly over all wells of several immunoSEQ 96-well plates, and each plate served as one replicate. For sorted subsets, 200 to 250 ng genomic DNA, equal to tens of thousands of T cell genomes, was loaded into each replicate PCR. Purified libraries were quantified with a Qubit 3.0 fluorometer, sized on a Bioanalyzer 2100, and re-quantified with the KAPA Library Quantification kit. Every immunoSEQ 96-well plate was sequenced on a separate single-read 150-cycle Illumina NextSeq 550 flow cell. The paper's processing steps were these. Because only junctional sequences without quality scores were contained in the immunoSEQ output, filtering matching that applied to full-length reads could not be performed. To assign V/J genes and CDR3, sequences were annotated against IMGT germline references using PyIR, a Python wrapper for IgBLAST v1.9. Reads with weak V/J assignments (E-value above 1e-6), missing CDR3, stop codons, out-of-frame junctions, or ambiguous translated residues were removed. V3J clonotypes were defined as sequences sharing the same inferred V gene, J gene, and CDR3 amino acid sequence. Percentage overlap between repertoires was computed as shared unique clonotypes divided by the size of the smaller repertoire. Three approaches were used to assess repertoire richness: RTK rarefaction, the Chao1 estimator, and Recon v2.1 estimates of unobserved clonotypes. For all TCRbeta clonotypes obtained by the gDNA method from a few donors, generation probabilities were computed with OLGA. TCRdb limited this immuneACCESS table to in-frame rearrangements with V and J called. A share of clones is missing; checked studies link under half to unresolved V genes, and the rest is unexplained. For V, J and clone size, that table is used; D and trimming come from the DNA. This sample is represented by some 120,000 clones; more than 65% of them were singletons. The top ten constitute 24% of the sample.

The source of the sample is a study of shared clonotypes between healthy human individuals (dated by TCRdb to the early 2020s). Background for the entire study: The cohort comprised two women and a few men aged 18 to 49 years. For each donor, CD4 naive and CD4 memory were each run on three plates, CD8 naive on two plates, and CD8 memory on one plate. The study deeply sequenced blood TCR repertoires of several healthy adults to estimate repertoire size and the extent of clonotype sharing between individuals. To increase sequencing depth and limit assay-specific biases, TCR repertoire library preparation and sequencing were carried out by different laboratories using diverse techniques. Between about 0.94 and 10 billion PBMCs per donor were obtained by leukapheresis. Overall study outcomes, separate from this receptor: The small number of donors limited the genetic and exposure-history diversity represented. Pairwise subsampling led to the expectation that sequencing depth would affect the degree of clonotype sharing among donors. Sampling was restricted to blood, and TCR repertoires in tissues likely differ from the TCR repertoires found in blood. Larger estimated clonotype richness was generally found for naive subsets than for memory subsets. Clonotypes shared by all four sorted-subset donors showed higher generation probabilities than non-shared clonotypes. Incomplete sequencing was indicated by rarefaction of sorted-subset datasets, despite the large sequencing depth. When several donors were compared, the shared fraction of clonotypes was roughly 5% for naive CD4, over 3% for naive CD8, roughly 2.5% for memory CD4, and under 0.5% for memory CD8.

Based on the germline V gene, the CDR1 and CDR2 sequences are SGHDT and YYEEEE. For this chain, trimming is 4 bases at the V end and 2 bases at the J end, and the number of junction bases without a gene match is 2. From cysteine to phenylalanine, the CDR3 is 15 amino acids long. Just the 45-base CDR3 DNA is kept, in frame starting at base 1. Donors were healthy HIV-negative adults with no recently reported acute infections or vaccinations. Every donor was a Caucasian adult living in Nashville, Tennessee, USA. CD8 memory samples consisted of magnetically selected CD45RO+ cells combined with CCR7-negative CD45RA+ effector memory (TemRA) cells. After blood collection by leukapheresis, PBMCs were isolated using Ficoll-Histopaque density gradient centrifugation and then cryopreserved in the vapor phase of liquid nitrogen. Purity and quantity of every magnetically sorted T cell population were checked by analytical flow cytometry. Genomic DNA was isolated from each sorted fraction and quantified by UV absorbance on a Nanodrop 2000c.

This receptor was obtained from a woman aged 30 to 39 in good health. Recombination connected TRBV5-6 to TRBJ2-7, with 14 middle bases fitting TRBD2. The sample consisted of memory CD8+ T cells sorted from blood. Explained via the paper, the cell subset or site label denotes: CD45RO+ cells pooled with CCR7-negative TemRA cells. The DNA sequence reads TGTGCCAGCAGCGGGGGACTAGCGGGAGCCTACGAGCAGTACTTC. The translation is CASSGGLAGAYEQYF.